This T cell receptor beta chain is drawn from a study of blood T cell repertoires in COVID-19. The wider study: The United States, Italy and Spain were the sources of the acute and convalescent COVID-19 samples. The analysed material was cDNA or gDNA that came from T cells, B-cell-depleted T cells, or PBMCs.

The authors' processing: Cell counts per sample came from amplifying reference gene primers. Sequenced by immunoSEQ multiplex PCR; TCRdb stores in-frame clones only, minus some. V, J and clone size reflect that table, while D and trimming were determined from the DNA. Of some 260,000 clones in the sample, 88% are singletons; the top ten hold roughly 1.4%. There are 17 residues in the CDR3. V was pared by 1 base and J by 9 bases, with 14 bases of the junction left unmatched. Germline lookup yields CDR1 SGHRS and CDR2 YFSETQ. Sequencing was carried out using peripheral blood. The chain recombines TRBV5-1 with TRBJ2-1; 9 nucleotides line up with TRBD1. This receptor was taken from an older man with acute or convalescent COVID-19. The CDR3 DNA is TGCGCCAGCAGCTTGACACAGGGGGCAAGATTACAGGGTGAGCAGTTCTTC. Protein: CASSLTQGARLQGEQFF.